What follows describes a single TCR beta chain. Germline values: CDR1 SGHRS, CDR2 YFSETQ. This CDR3 region has 14 residues. The J segment lost 7 bases and the V segment lost 5 bases, leaving 10 bases of the junction unmatched. In the original workflow: It was from reference gene primer amplification that nucleated cell counts were estimated. The assay was immunoSEQ multiplex PCR, and TCRdb's table has in-frame clones only and misses some. That table is the source of V, J and clone size, and D and trimming were worked out from the DNA. The sample carries about 120,000 clones, roughly four fifths recorded once. The data stem from a study of blood T cell repertoires in COVID-19. Across the whole study: Whether acute or convalescent, the COVID-19 samples came from the United States, Italy and Spain.

This sequence originates from a human donor in a cohort sampled during active COVID-19. The sequenced sample was peripheral blood. The V gene is TRBV5-1, the J gene TRBJ2-3, with 7 nucleotides matching TRBD1. The CDR3 region is CASRQGLSRNTQYF. CDR3 sequence (DNA): TGCGCCAGCAGACAGGGGCTGTCGAGGAATACGCAGTATTTT.